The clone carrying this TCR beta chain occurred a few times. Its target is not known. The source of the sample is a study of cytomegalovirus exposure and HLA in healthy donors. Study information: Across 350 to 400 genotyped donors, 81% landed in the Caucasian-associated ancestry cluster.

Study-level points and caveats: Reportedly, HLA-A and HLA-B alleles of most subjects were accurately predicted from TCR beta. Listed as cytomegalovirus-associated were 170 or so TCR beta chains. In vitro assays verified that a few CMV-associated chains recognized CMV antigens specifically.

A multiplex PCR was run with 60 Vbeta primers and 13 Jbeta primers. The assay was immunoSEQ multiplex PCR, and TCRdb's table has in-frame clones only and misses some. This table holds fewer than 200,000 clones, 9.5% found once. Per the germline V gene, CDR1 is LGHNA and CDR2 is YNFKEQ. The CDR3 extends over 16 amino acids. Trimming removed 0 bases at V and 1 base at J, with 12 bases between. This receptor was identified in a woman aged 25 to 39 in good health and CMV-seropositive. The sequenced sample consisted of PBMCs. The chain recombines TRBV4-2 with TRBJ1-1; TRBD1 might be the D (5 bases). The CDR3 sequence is CASSQDNRPSNTEAFF. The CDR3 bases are TGTGCCAGCAGCCAAGATAACAGGCCCTCGAACACTGAAGCTTTCTTT.